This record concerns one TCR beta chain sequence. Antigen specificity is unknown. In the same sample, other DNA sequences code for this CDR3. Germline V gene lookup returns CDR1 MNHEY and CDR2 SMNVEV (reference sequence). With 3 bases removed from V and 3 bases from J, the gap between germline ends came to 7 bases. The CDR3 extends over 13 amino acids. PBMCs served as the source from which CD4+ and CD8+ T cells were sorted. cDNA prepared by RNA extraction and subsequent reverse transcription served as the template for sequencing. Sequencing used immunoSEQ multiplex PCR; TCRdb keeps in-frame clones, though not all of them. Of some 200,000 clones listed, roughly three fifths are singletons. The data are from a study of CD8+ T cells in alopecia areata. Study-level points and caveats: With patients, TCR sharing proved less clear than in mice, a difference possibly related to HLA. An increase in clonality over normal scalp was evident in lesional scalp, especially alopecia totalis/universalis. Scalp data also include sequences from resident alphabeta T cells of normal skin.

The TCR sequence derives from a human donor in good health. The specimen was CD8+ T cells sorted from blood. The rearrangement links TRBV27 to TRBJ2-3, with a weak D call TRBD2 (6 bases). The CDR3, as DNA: TGTGCCAGCAGTTTGCGGGGAACAGATACGCAGTATTTT. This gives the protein CASSLRGTDTQYF.